This T cell receptor beta chain emerged from a study of metastatic and nonmetastatic thyroid tumors. This clone appeared many times. What it binds is not known. Thyroid surgery took place with no prior treatment in any patient. The authors' processing: Across clinicopathological groups, CDR3 differences served as the basis for building a distant-metastasis classifier for papillary thyroid cancer. With MiXCR, TCRdb reprocessed the PCR reads. The V and J calls shown here were made by TCRdb, not taken from the authors' results. The sample consists of 5,000 to 7,000 clones, around 30% of them appearing once. General observations from the study: In both blood and tumor samples, TCR beta diversity was reported significantly higher for malignant than benign nodules.

This CDR3 region has 17 residues. Per germline, CDR1 SGHVS and CDR2 FQNEAQ. V lost 3 bases to trimming and J lost 1 base, with 15 bases between them. This clonotype originated in a female donor with papillary thyroid cancer or a benign thyroid nodule (not recorded which). Some clones in this sample may be carry-over from other donors' samples. The material sequenced was tumor tissue. The gene calls are TRBV7-8 and TRBJ2-2, with D tentatively TRBD1 or TRBD2 (5 bases each). CDR3 residues: CASSFRGAILNTGELFF. CDR3 DNA sequence: TGTGCCAGCAGCTTTCGAGGGGCGATTTTGAACACCGGGGAGCTGTTTTTT.